This TCR beta chain was documented in a study of post-analysis software for immune sequencing data. Study outcomes and limitations: Five TRBV segments, including TRBV5-6, TRBV5-1 and TRBV20-1, were more frequent in patients than controls.

The TCR beta cDNA libraries carried unique molecular identifiers. cDNA molecules numbering around 450,000 came from approximately 1 to 10 million T cells. TCRdb called the PCR reads again in MiXCR, with one record for every CDR3 protein. The sample has about 200,000 distinct CDR3 sequences; around 30% are singletons. Worth noting for this clonotype: The antigen is unknown. The germline gene is not matched at one end of the junction; a read error may be the cause.

CDR3 length: 15 amino acids. The gene calls are TRBV12-3 or TRBV12-4 and TRBJ2-7, with TRBD2 matching 12 bases. The DNA end is a closer match to TRBJ2-5, so the J assignment may be wrong. The sequenced sample was blood. The sequence was obtained from a girl aged 2-17 years with multiple sclerosis. The CDR3 loop reads CTSSSLAGGKETQYF. CDR3 nucleotides: TGTACCAGCAGCAGTCTAGCGGGAGGGAAAGAGACCCAGTACTTC.